This TCR beta chain was identified during a study of T-cell memory formation after mild COVID-19 (dated by TCRdb to the early 2020s). Background for the entire study: Most TCR sequence clusters were specific to one of the two donors. In a couple of donors, T-cell clones that expanded and contracted after mild COVID-19 were tracked by sequencing TCRalpha and TCRbeta repertoires over time. Two young, previously healthy adult volunteers, one female and one male, were included in the cohort. General conclusions and limits of the study: The detection of some responding clones in pre-infection memory suggests that pre-existing cross-reactive memory T cells joined the SARS-CoV-2 response. The study included only a couple of mild cases, and larger cohorts that include severe cases with pre-infection samples were judged to be necessary. Clones contracting from day 15 to 85 had balanced CD4/CD8 phenotypes, while a second wave expanding from day 15 to 37 was biased towards CD4+. SARS-CoV-2 specificity was not confirmed for the second-wave clones peaking on day 37. Contracting CD4+ clones were found mainly in CM and EM memory subsets, while CD8+ clones were enriched in EMRA.

Ficoll-Paque density gradient centrifugation was the method used to isolate PBMCs. On this clonotype itself: Its antigen remains undetermined. No base-level quality is on record; no much larger clone is a single base apart.

Counted from cysteine to phenylalanine, this CDR3 has 16 amino acids. The read is trimmed to its CDR3 DNA, 48 bases read in frame from base 1. The sequencing machine was an Illumina NovaSeq 6000. cDNA libraries for TCRalpha and TCRbeta were prepared by 5'RACE using constant-segment primers, with sample barcodes and unique molecular identifiers added. RNA was extracted from every sample with Trizol reagent. Amplification of the libraries took two PCR steps, and the second step added a second sample barcode plus Illumina TruSeq adapters. Sequencing of libraries was performed on an Illumina NovaSeq with 2 x 150 bp paired-end reads. The published analysis was carried out like this. Reads were demultiplexed and collapsed into UMI-guided consensus sequences with migec v1.2.7. With mixcr v2.1.11, UMI consensuses were aligned to TRA and TRB V and J templates and assembled into clonotypes. A clonotype was counted as expanded or contracted only if both edgeR and NoisET called the change significant, with noise models trained on biological replicates. For edgeR calls, the cutoffs were a false discovery rate-adjusted p below 0.01 and a log2 fold-change threshold of 1. PCA with hierarchical clustering of max-normalized trajectories of the 1000 most abundant clonotypes was used as exploratory dynamics analysis. The CD4 or CD8 phenotype of responding clones was assigned using the separately sequenced CD4+ and CD8+ repertoires. The public reads were quality trimmed at Q25 with fastp and then assembled into clones with MiXCR by TCRdb, keeping productive beta chains. CDR3 protein sequences are deduplicated, and each keeps its most common genes and DNA. These V and J calls rely on TCRdb rather than the paper's analysis. The sample table shows 470,000 or so distinct CDR3 sequences, and roughly 25% are seen once. The ten largest clones add up to about an eighth of the sample.

This TCR derives from an adult woman who had mild COVID-19 (a few samples of this study predate the infection). The sample titles of this study are shuffled in the database, so cell type and time point are left out; the donor was told from shared clones. This sequence uses TRBV21-1 and TRBJ2-3; TRBD1 is the table's D call and was not checked against the DNA. TRBV21-1 is a pseudogene. The sample taken for sequencing was PBMCs or a T cell subset sorted from them (not recorded which). In nucleotides, the sequence is TGTGCCAGCAGCACCAACAGGGGCCTTAGCACAGATACGCAGTATTTT. This encodes CASSTNRGLSTDTQYF.